This T cell receptor (beta chain) is from a study of Ad26.COV2.S vaccination and SARS-CoV-2 variants. Profiling relied on immunoSEQ multiplex PCR, and the TCRdb table lists in-frame clones only, not all of them. Of under 95,000 clones listed, roughly 85% were seen once; the top ten hold roughly 15%. This clone was seen more than once but under ten times. J gave up 5 bases and V 0 bases, and 9 bases lay outside the gene matches. CDR1 and CDR2 from the germline V gene are MNHEY and SMNVEV (reference sequence). The CDR3 covers 18 residues. The chain joins TRBV27 to TRBJ2-3; 12 positions match TRBD2. The specimen was peripheral blood, collected after recovery from COVID-19. The source is a human donor who had recovered from COVID-19. The CDR3 region has the DNA TGTGCCAGCAGTTTATCGACGAGACTAGCGGGAGCAGGAGATACGCAGTATTTT. This sequence encodes CASSLSTRLAGAGDTQYF.